The 18 T cell receptor beta chains below all came from one sample that was sequenced in a study of vaccination effects on CD4 cells after COVID-19. Antigens for these TCRs are unknown. Within the ViraFEST assay, antigen-specific CD4+ T cells underwent expansion with viral peptide pools prior to sequencing. The authors isolated CD4+ T cells after 9 to 10 days of culture. Vaccinated recipients, who were negative for nucleocapsid antibodies, had no history of SARS-CoV-2 infection. Sequenced by immunoSEQ multiplex PCR; TCRdb stores in-frame clones only, minus some. This table has about 43,000 clones, roughly 79% appearing once. The sample consisted of CD4+ T cells from PBMCs cultured with SARS-CoV-2 spike peptides, taken before COVID-19 vaccination. Receptors were obtained from a human donor who received a COVID-19 vaccine.

The chain joins TRBV3-1 (or the pseudogene TRBV3-2) to TRBJ2-5; D possibly corresponds to TRBD1 (6 bases). V was clipped by 6 bases and J by 1 base, with 15 bases between them. The germline V gene has CDR1 LGHDT and CDR2 YNNKEL (reference sequence). This CDR3 has 15 residues. The CDR3 DNA is TGTGCCAGCAGAAAGCGAGAGACAGGCCAAGAGACCCAGTACTTC. Its translation: CASRKRETGQETQYF.

The chain is built from TRBV5-1 and TRBJ2-3, with 8 bases identical to TRBD1. V was pared by 8 bases and J by 4 bases, with 9 bases of the junction left unmatched. Per germline, CDR1 SGHRS and CDR2 YFSETQ. The CDR3 spans 14 residues. CDR3 protein: CASGDRKGPDTQYF. The CDR3 DNA reads as TGCGCCAGTGGGGACAGGAAAGGGCCAGATACGCAGTATTTT.

V gene TRBV5-4 combines with J gene TRBJ1-4, with 9 bases identical to TRBD1. The V segment lost 3 bases and the J segment 8 bases; nucleotides outside the gene matches: 8. Germline V gene sequence: CDR1 SGHNT, CDR2 YYREEE (reference sequence). The CDR3 extends over 15 amino acids. CDR3 DNA sequence: TGTGCCAGCAGCTCACAGGGGGCGCTTAGGGAAAAACTGTTTTTT. This translates into CASSSQGALREKLFF.

The V gene is TRBV6-5, the J gene TRBJ1-2, with a possible D match to TRBD1 (5 bases). The CDR3 totals 13 residues. The germline CDR1 and CDR2 sequences are MNHEY and SVGAGI. V lost 2 bases, J lost 8 bases, and 12 bases lay in between. CDR3 residues: CASSYPDRGGYTF. CDR3 DNA: TGTGCCAGCAGTTACCCGGATAGGGGCGGCTACACCTTC.

The chain combines TRBV5-6 with TRBJ1-1; no clear D gene. Germline lookup yields CDR1 SGHDT and CDR2 YYEEEE. The length of the CDR3 is 13 residues. V was pared by 1 base and J by 3 bases, with 7 bases between. The CDR3 region is CASSLPDDTEAFF. The DNA of the CDR3 is TGTGCCAGCAGCTTGCCCGACGACACTGAAGCTTTCTTT.

Only one count was recorded for this clone. This chain uses TRBV30 with TRBJ1-6; TRBD1 matches at 9 bases. Germline assignment: CDR1 GTSNPN and CDR2 SVGIG (reference sequence). CDR3 length: 15 residues. V lost 0 bases to trimming and J lost 10 bases; unmatched junction nucleotides: 7. DNA for the CDR3: TGTGCCTGGAGTGTTCTGGGACAGGGAGAATCACCCCTCCACTTT. Residues: CAWSVLGQGESPLHF.

This clone was found once. The gene calls are TRBV5-1 and TRBJ2-2; no reliable D call. The CDR3 is 14 residues long. Between the trimmed V and J ends, which lost 7 bases and 5 bases, there was a span of 15 bases. From germline, CDR1 is SGHRS and CDR2 YFSETQ. The CDR3 is CASRSALGTGELFF. The CDR3 region has the DNA TGCGCCAGCCGTTCAGCCCTCGGGACCGGGGAGCTGTTTTTT.

This clone showed up just a few times. This chain uses TRBV10-1 with TRBJ2-1, with D possibly TRBD2 on 7 matching bases. Germline CDR1 and CDR2: WNHNN and SYGVQD (reference sequence). The CDR3 extends over 16 amino acids. The germline V and J ends were trimmed by 1 base and 4 bases, with 14 bases remaining between them. The CDR3 sequence is CASSELSGGRYNEQFF. In DNA, the CDR3 is TGCGCCAGCAGTGAGTTGTCGGGGGGCAGGTACAATGAGCAGTTCTTC.

V usage is TRBV10-2 and J usage is TRBJ1-5; D gene unclear. Germline V gene lookup returns CDR1 WSHSY and CDR2 SAAADI. The CDR3 consists of 13 residues. Trimming shortened V by 2 bases and J by 10 bases, and 12 bases separated the two germline ends. Here the CDR3 DNA reads TGCGCCAGCAGTGAGGCTACAATCAGCCCCCAGCATTTT. It is translated as CASSEATISPQHF.

This chain uses TRBV6-5 with TRBJ2-5; 8 nucleotides align to TRBD2. CDR1 is MNHEY and CDR2 is SVGAGI in the germline V gene. There are 15 residues in the CDR3. V trimming: 7 bases; J trimming: 0 bases; junction bases outside the gene matches: 7. DNA for the CDR3: TGTGCCAGCACCCTACTAGCGGCGTACCAAGAGACCCAGTACTTC. Encoded protein: CASTLLAAYQETQYF.

The V gene is TRBV6-1, the J gene TRBJ1-4; 7 bases are shared with TRBD1. Germline trimming cut 2 bases from V and 5 bases from J; bases unmatched to any gene: 5. CDR1 is MNHNS, CDR2 SASEGT, per germline. This CDR3 region has 15 residues. The CDR3 is CASSEPRGGNEKLFF. CDR3 sequence (DNA): TGTGCCAGCAGTGAACCCAGGGGGGGGAATGAAAAACTGTTTTTT.

This clone showed up just once. The V call is TRBV19, the J call TRBJ1-2; D is unclear. V was trimmed by 7 bases and J by 3 bases, leaving 12 bases between them. Germline CDR1 is LNHDA and CDR2 is SQIVND (reference sequence). The CDR3 covers 13 residues. As DNA, the CDR3 is TGTGCCAGTAACCGAGGGCGGGACTATGGCTACACCTTC. Protein product: CASNRGRDYGYTF.

The chain uses TRBV6-4 and TRBJ1-2, with a weak D call TRBD1 (6 bases). V was cut by 7 bases and J by 3 bases, with 12 bases left in between. The CDR3 consists of 13 residues. Germline lookup yields CDR1 MRHNA and CDR2 SNTAGT. CDR3 amino acids: CASTYRVDYGYTF. Written as DNA, the CDR3 is TGTGCCAGCACGTACAGGGTTGACTATGGCTACACCTTC.

A few counts support this clone. The chain couples TRBV19 to TRBJ1-5; D is unresolved. The CDR3 contains 13 residues. V dropped 7 bases and J dropped 4 bases, with 11 bases sitting between them. The germline V gene encodes CDR1 LNHDA and CDR2 SQIVND (reference sequence). CDR3 protein: CASKGQANQPQHF. In DNA form, the CDR3 reads TGTGCCAGTAAAGGGCAGGCTAATCAGCCCCAGCATTTT.

The chain links TRBV29-1 to TRBJ1-4; 11 positions match TRBD1. Germline V gene lookup returns CDR1 SQVTM and CDR2 ANQGSEA. CDR3 length equals 15 residues. Losses at the gene ends were 7 bases for V and 5 bases for J; bases not matched to a gene: 9. CDR3 residues: CSAAPGTGGNEKLFF. The DNA of the CDR3 is TGCAGCGCCGCGCCCGGGACAGGGGGAAATGAAAAACTGTTTTTT.

The chain joins TRBV28 to TRBJ1-2, with D unclear. This CDR3 is built from 12 residues. Trimming left V 2 bases short and J 9 bases short, with 10 bases between. CDR1 and CDR2 (germline): MDHEN, SYDVKM. Here the CDR3 reads CASSLTDHRYTF. As DNA, the CDR3 is TGTGCCAGCAGTTTAACCGATCATCGCTACACCTTC.

The rearrangement joins TRBV5-1 to TRBJ1-3, with D perhaps TRBD1 (5 bases). Per germline, CDR1 SGHRS and CDR2 YFSETQ. The CDR3 consists of 14 residues. V shed 4 bases and J shed 0 bases, with 8 bases lying between them. CDR3 DNA sequence: TGCGCCAGCAGCGCGGACATCTCTGGAAACACCATATATTTT. Amino acid sequence: CASSADISGNTIYF. The full variable domain, in which reference TRBV5-1 and TRBJ1-3 provide the parts outside the CDR3, is KAGVTQTPRYLIKTRGQQVTLSCSPISGHRSVSWYQQTPGQGLQFLFEYFSETQRNKGNFPGRFSGRQFSNSRSEMNVSTLELGDSALYLCASSADISGNTIYFGEGSWLTVV.

The chain links TRBV5-1 to TRBJ2-7; the D is unclear. Germline V gene lookup returns CDR1 SGHRS and CDR2 YFSETQ. V was shortened by 0 bases and J by 0 bases, with 10 bases between the two germline ends. This CDR3 has 15 residues. CDR3 region: CASSLVSHSSYEQYV. The CDR3 DNA follows: TGCGCCAGCAGCTTGGTATCTCATAGCTCCTACGAGCAGTACGTC.